The text below deals with one T cell receptor (beta chain). Trimming removed 2 bases at V and 2 bases at J, with 13 bases between. The germline V gene encodes CDR1 LNHDA and CDR2 SQIVND (reference sequence). The CDR3 sequence is 15 residues long. The source of the sample is a study of PD-1 blockade in mismatch repair-deficient tumors. Overall study context: Patients had about 13 mismatch repair-deficient cancer types and were previously treated and progressing.

Profiled with immunoSEQ multiplex PCR; TCRdb holds only in-frame clones, not every one. The profile shows some 100,000 clones, 82% of them singletons. Every patient had mismatch repair deficiency by PCR or immunohistochemistry. The sample here was peripheral blood, taken roughly eight months after starting pembrolizumab. The rearrangement joins TRBV19 to TRBJ2-7, with D tentatively TRBD1 (5 bases). The origin of this receptor is an adult with mismatch repair-deficient cancer. CDR3 DNA: TGTGCCAGTAGTATAACTACAGGAAACCCCTACGAGCAGTACTTC. This encodes CASSITTGNPYEQYF.